A single sample gave rise to the 23 T cell receptor beta chains below, sequenced in a study of T cell repertoires in Merkel cell carcinoma (dated by TCRdb to the late 2010s). To prepare the library, the immunoSEQ multiplex PCR assay was applied. TCRdb mirrors the immuneACCESS table, restricted to in-frame sequences. Some clones are absent from its copies; in checked studies, under half trace to an unresolved V gene, and the reason for the others is unknown. Across this sample there are around 14,000 clones, with roughly 80% seen only once. In total, the top ten clones hold roughly 18% of the sample. Sequencing was carried out using tumor tissue. Receptors were obtained from an adult with Merkel cell carcinoma.

This clone was counted between two and nine times. J is TRBJ1-5 and V is TRBV6-1; 8 bases are shared with TRBD1. There are 17 residues in the CDR3. Germline V lookup: CDR1 MNHNS, CDR2 SASEGT. With V trimmed by 1 base and J by 3 bases, 8 bases remained unmatched. The CDR3 DNA sequence: TGTGCCAGCAGTGAAGGGGTGACAGGGGCAACCAATCAGCCCCAGCATTTT. Amino acids: CASSEGVTGATNQPQHF.

Only a few counts were recorded for this clone. DNA for the CDR3: TGTGCCAGCAGCACCGGGACGGGAGCGGGCTACACCTTC. This sequence encodes CASSTGTGAGYTF. The rearrangement uses TRBV5-6 and TRBJ1-2; D perhaps matches TRBD1 (5 bases). Germline loops: CDR1 SGHDT, CDR2 YYEEEE. With 4 bases removed from V and 8 bases from J, the gap between germline ends came to 15 bases. CDR3 length: 13 amino acids.

The chain joins TRBV12-5 to TRBJ2-3; D not resolved. The length of the CDR3 is 15 residues. Germline CDR1 is LGHNT and CDR2 is FRNRAP. The V end lost 1 base, the J end lost 6 bases, and 14 bases lay between the germline ends. The CDR3 nucleotides read TGTGCTAGTGGTTTGGATTCGGGCTACCCGGATACGCAGTATTTT. Protein: CASGLDSGYPDTQYF.

This sequence joins TRBV29-1 and TRBJ1-1; D is unclear. Trimming stripped 0 bases from V and 7 bases from J, with 15 bases between. The CDR3 is made up of 14 amino acids. Per germline, CDR1 SQVTM and CDR2 ANQGSEA. Here the CDR3 reads CSVEDLVRMSEAFF. CDR3 in DNA: TGCAGCGTTGAAGATCTTGTCAGGATGAGTGAAGCTTTCTTT. The variable domain in full, completed from reference TRBV29-1 and TRBJ1-1, reads SAVISQKPSRDICQRGTSLTIQCQVDSQVTMMFWYRQQPGQSLTLIATANQGSEATYESGFVIDKFPISRPNLTFSTLTVSNMSPEDSSIYLCSVEDLVRMSEAFFGQGTRLTVV.

This chain joins TRBV5-1 and TRBJ2-7; weak D call: TRBD1 (6 bases). The CDR3 runs 15 residues. The germline CDR1 and CDR2 sequences are SGHRS and YFSETQ. The V end lost 0 bases, the J end lost 6 bases, and 16 bases lay between the germline ends. CDR3 coding DNA: TGCGCCAGCAGCTTGGAGGTCAGGGGAATTGGCGAGCAGTACTTC. Amino acids: CASSLEVRGIGEQYF. Full variable domain (remainder filled in from reference TRBV5-1 and TRBJ2-7): KAGVTQTPRYLIKTRGQQVTLSCSPISGHRSVSWYQQTPGQGLQFLFEYFSETQRNKGNFPGRFSGRQFSNSRSEMNVSTLELGDSALYLCASSLEVRGIGEQYFGPGTRLTVT.

The V call is TRBV7-9, the J call TRBJ1-2; 8 nucleotides align to TRBD1. CDR3 length equals 13 residues. Germline lookup yields CDR1 SEHNR and CDR2 FQNEAQ (reference sequence). Trimming cost V 5 bases and J 6 bases; bases outside gene matches: 5. The CDR3 is CASSQTGGDGYTF. CDR3 DNA: TGTGCCAGCAGCCAAACAGGGGGGGATGGCTACACCTTC.

V is TRBV7-2 and J is TRBJ2-7, with 7 bases fitting TRBD2. This CDR3 has 16 amino acids. Germline lookup yields CDR1 SGHTA and CDR2 FQGNSA. V lost 5 bases and J lost 2; bases outside the gene matches: 12. The CDR3 nucleotides are TGTGCCAGCAGCAGGTACCGGGACTACCCGCCCTACGAGCAGTACTTC. Translated, it gives CASSRYRDYPPYEQYF.

This clone is categorized as medium-sized. The chain joins TRBV21-1 to TRBJ1-5; TRBD1, the table's D call, was not compared with the DNA. TRBV21-1 is assigned pseudogene status. This CDR3 has 20 amino acids. The CDR3 here is CASSNSGGEDRRYSNQPQHF. The CDR3, as DNA: TGTGCCAGCAGCAATTCCGGGGGCGAGGACAGGCGTTATAGCAATCAGCCCCAGCATTTT.

The V gene is TRBV27, the J gene TRBJ2-2; 7 bases line up with TRBD1. With 5 bases clipped from V and 3 bases from J, the junction kept 6 bases outside the gene matches. Germline V CDR1 and CDR2: MNHEY, SMNVEV (reference sequence). CDR3 length equals 15 residues. This CDR3 reads CASSPGDRYTGELFF. The DNA of the CDR3 is TGTGCCAGCAGTCCCGGGGACAGATACACCGGGGAGCTGTTTTTT.

The CDR3 is CASRGGEANVLTF. For the CDR3, the DNA is TGCGCCAGCAGGGGGGGTGAAGCCAACGTCCTGACTTTC. This chain joins TRBV10-2 and TRBJ2-6; maybe TRBD2 (6 bases). CDR1 WSHSY and CDR2 SAAADI come from the germline V gene. Trimming removed 6 bases from V and 7 bases from J, with 10 bases in between. This CDR3 contains 13 residues.

This clone was observed a single time. The CDR3 DNA is TGTGCCAGCAGTTTGATCTGGGGGGACAATGAGCAGTTCTTC. Protein sequence: CASSLIWGDNEQFF. The chain combines TRBV28 with TRBJ2-1, with D maybe TRBD2 (6 bases). Germline-derived CDR1 and CDR2 are MDHEN and SYDVKM. The CDR3 is made up of 14 amino acids. Trimming shortened V by 3 bases and J by 5 bases, and 11 bases separated the two germline ends. Full variable domain (missing parts from reference TRBV28 and TRBJ2-1): DVKVTQSSRYLVKRTGEKVFLECVQDMDHENMFWYRQDPGLGLRLIYFSYDVKMKEKGDIPEGYSVSREKKERFSLILESASTNQTSMYLCASSLIWGDNEQFFGPGTRLTVL.

The chain uses TRBV7-2 and TRBJ2-5; 15 positions match TRBD2. This CDR3 is 17 amino acids long. Germline V gene data show CDR1 as SGHTA and CDR2 as FQGNSA. J was trimmed by 5 bases and V by 1 base; bases with no gene match: 5. This CDR3 is CASSLGGTSGGWETQYF. The CDR3 nucleotides read TGTGCCAGCAGCTTAGGTGGGACTAGCGGGGGGTGGGAGACCCAGTACTTC. Supplemented by reference TRBV7-2 and TRBJ2-5, the full variable domain reads GAGVSQSPSNKVTEKGKDVELRCDPISGHTALYWYRQSLGQGLEFLIYFQGNSAPDKSGLPSDRFSAERTGGSVSTLTIQRTQQEDSAVYLCASSLGGTSGGWETQYFGPGTRLLVL.

The chain uses TRBV27 and TRBJ1-2, with a tentative D call TRBD1 (6 bases). The CDR3 runs 13 residues. CDR1 is MNHEY, CDR2 SMNVEV, per germline (reference sequence). Trimming pared 6 bases from V and 1 base from J, leaving 9 bases between. In DNA, the CDR3 is TGTGCCAGCAGGAGACAGGATAACTATGGCTACACCTTC. Translated: CASRRQDNYGYTF.

The chain is built from TRBV5-1 and TRBJ1-2, with D possibly TRBD1 on 5 matching bases. Germline CDR1 is SGHRS and CDR2 is YFSETQ. The CDR3 is made up of 12 amino acids. Trimming stripped 4 bases from V and 7 bases from J, with 11 bases between. The CDR3 region has the DNA TGCGCCAGCAGCCCGGGGCAGGGTGGCTACACCTTC. Translating it yields CASSPGQGGYTF.

V usage is TRBV13 and J usage is TRBJ1-1, with a tentative D call TRBD1 (6 bases). The CDR3 is made up of 13 amino acids. Germline CDR1 reads PRHDT; CDR2 reads FYEKMQ (reference sequence). Trimming took 4 bases from V and 5 from J, leaving 11 bases between them. CDR3 sequence (DNA): TGTGCCAGCAGCTCGTACAGGGCTACTGAAGCTTTCTTT. The encoded protein is CASSSYRATEAFF.

The chain joins TRBV2 to TRBJ2-2, with a possible D match to TRBD1 (7 bases). There are 15 residues in the CDR3. Trimming pared 7 bases from V and 3 bases from J, leaving 15 bases between. Germline V gene data show CDR1 as SNHLY and CDR2 as FYNNEI. CDR3 sequence: CASKASGGYTGELFF. CDR3 bases: TGTGCCAGCAAGGCTTCAGGGGGGTACACCGGGGAGCTGTTTTTT.

This clone appeared once. The CDR3 DNA reads as TGTGCCAGCAGCTTGGGGACAGCTGGCAACTATGGCTACACCTTC. This gives the protein CASSLGTAGNYGYTF. The chain recombines TRBV5-4 with TRBJ1-2; maybe TRBD1 (6 bases). There are 15 residues in the CDR3. V was cut by 0 bases and J by 2 bases, with 11 bases left in between. Germline V lookup: CDR1 SGHNT, CDR2 YYREEE (reference sequence).

The rearrangement links TRBV4-3 to TRBJ2-7; possible D gene TRBD1, 5 bases. The V gene lost 1 base and the J gene lost 5 bases, with 18 bases spanning the gap. The CDR3 is 16 amino acids. The germline V gene encodes CDR1 LGHNA and CDR2 YSLEER. The chain's CDR3 is CASSQALTAPVHEQYF. The CDR3 coding sequence is TGCGCCAGCAGCCAAGCCTTGACAGCGCCGGTCCACGAGCAGTACTTC.

The chain employs TRBV4-3 and TRBJ2-1; 8 bases agree with TRBD2. V gave up 1 base and J gave up 5 bases; unmatched junction bases: 1. This CDR3 has 14 amino acids. Germline assignment: CDR1 LGHNA and CDR2 YSLEER. In nucleotides, the CDR3 is TGCGCCAGCAGCCAAGGACTAGCGCACAATGAGCAGTTCTTC. Residues: CASSQGLAHNEQFF.

This clone was seen more than once but under ten times. V is TRBV18 and J is TRBJ2-2; D is undetermined. The CDR3 covers 17 residues. CDR1 is KGHSH and CDR2 is LQKENI in the germline V gene. Between the trimmed V and J ends, which lost 1 base and 1 base, there was a span of 13 bases. The CDR3 region has the DNA TGTGCCAGCTCACCACGAGTCCCGGGTCGGAACACCGGGGAGCTGTTTTTT. As protein: CASSPRVPGRNTGELFF.

The gene calls are TRBV19 and TRBJ2-2; 9 nucleotides match TRBD1. The CDR3 is 15 amino acids. With V trimmed by 6 bases and J by 6 bases, 8 bases remained unmatched. CDR1 and CDR2 from the germline V gene are LNHDA and SQIVND (reference sequence). CDR3 sequence reads: CASRLGQGKAGELFF. DNA of the CDR3: TGTGCCAGTAGGTTGGGACAGGGCAAGGCCGGGGAGCTGTTTTTT.

This rearrangement joins TRBV15 to TRBJ2-7, with 9 bases aligning to TRBD2. Germline V gene data show CDR1 as LNHNV and CDR2 as YYDKDF (reference sequence). The ends lost 8 bases at V and 5 bases at J; junction bases unmatched: 7. CDR3 size: 13 residues. The DNA for the CDR3 is TGTGCCACCTCCCGCGGGACTAGCAACGAGCAGTACTTC. This codes for CATSRGTSNEQYF. Full variable domain (rest looked up from reference TRBV15 and TRBJ2-7): DAMVIQNPRYQVTQFGKPVTLSCSQTLNHNVMYWYQQKSSQAPKLLFHYYDKDFNNEADTPDNFQSRRPNTSFCFLDIRSPGLGDTAMYLCATSRGTSNEQYFGPGTRLTVT.

This clone came up once. The genes are TRBV6-2 or TRBV6-3 and TRBJ2-3; TRBD1 matches 8 bases. This CDR3 spans 15 amino acids. J was trimmed by 4 bases and V by 4 bases; bases with no gene match: 7. Germline CDR1 MNHEY, CDR2 SVGEGT. This CDR3 is CASSSSGTGPDTQYF. The CDR3 DNA reads as TGTGCCAGCAGTTCCTCCGGGACAGGCCCAGATACGCAGTATTTT.